The 18 T cell receptor beta chains below come from one sample, sequenced in a study of blood T cells in healthy people across ages. Using a J-beta primer mix together with a sample-barcoded 5' primer, a second PCR was run for about 6 to 11 cycles. TCRdb reanalysed the 5' RACE reads using MiXCR and keeps one entry per CDR3 protein. This sample has about 970,000 distinct CDR3 sequences, with just over 50% found just once. Sequenced: blood. These receptors were obtained from a woman aged 55-75 years in good health.

The chain links TRBV7-9 to TRBJ2-3, with D perhaps matching TRBD2 (6 bases). Germline V lookup: CDR1 SEHNR, CDR2 FQNEAQ (reference sequence). V was trimmed by 1 base and J by 1 base, leaving 15 bases between them. CDR3 length: 17 amino acids. The CDR3 bases are TGTGCCAGCAGCTTAGGGCCGGGAGAGGTCGGCACAGATACGCAGTATTTT. Translating it yields CASSLGPGEVGTDTQYF. Based on the CDR3 plus reference TRBV7-9 and TRBJ2-3, the full variable domain is DTGVSQNPRHKITKRGQNVTFRCDPISEHNRLYWYRQTLGQGPEFLTYFQNEAQLEKSRLLSDRFSAERPKGSFSTLEIQRTEQGDSAMYLCASSLGPGEVGTDTQYFGPGTRLTVL.

This clonotype was recorded at least ten times. The gene calls are TRBV12-3 or TRBV12-4 and TRBJ1-2; no definite D call. The CDR3 totals 11 residues. Trimming stripped 1 base from V and 4 bases from J, with 1 base between. DNA for the CDR3: TGTGCCAGCAGTTTAGGCTATGGCTACACCTTC. It is translated as CASSLGYGYTF.

This clonotype turned up a few times. V usage is TRBV2 and J usage is TRBJ2-6, with D perhaps TRBD2 (5 bases). The CDR3 covers 14 residues. V shed 5 bases and J shed 2 bases, with 7 bases lying between them. Per germline, CDR1 SNHLY and CDR2 FYNNEI. The chain's CDR3 is CASSTRTGANVLTF. Here the CDR3 DNA reads TGTGCCAGCAGTACTAGGACTGGGGCCAACGTCCTGACTTTC.

Only a few counts were recorded for this clonotype. V gene TRBV7-2 combines with J gene TRBJ2-6, with D perhaps being TRBD1 or TRBD2 (5 bases each). This CDR3 contains 18 residues. The germline V gene encodes CDR1 SGHTA and CDR2 FQGNSA. Trimming cost V 3 bases and J 0 bases, with 15 bases left between them. The CDR3 bases are TGTGCCAGCAGCTTTATGGGGACGGTGCCCTCTGGGGCCAACGTCCTGACTTTC. Translated: CASSFMGTVPSGANVLTF.

The chain carries TRBV12-3 or TRBV12-4 and TRBJ2-7, with D unclear. CDR3 length: 14 amino acids. V gave up 5 bases and J gave up 2 bases, with 13 bases separating them. CDR3 protein: CASSLRSRAYEQYF. The CDR3 region has the DNA TGTGCCAGCAGTCTCCGGAGTAGAGCCTACGAGCAGTACTTC.

This clonotype was seen only a few times. The chain combines TRBV11-2 with TRBJ1-2; D unresolved. The CDR3 has 14 residues. CDR1 is SGHAT and CDR2 is FQNNGV in the germline V gene. Trimming cost V 6 bases and J 4 bases, with 15 bases left between them. The CDR3 nucleotides read TGTGCCAGCAGTGAACAAGGGAACACCTATGGCTACACCTTC. It translates to CASSEQGNTYGYTF.

This chain joins TRBV5-1 and TRBJ2-1; D remains unclear. The CDR3 has 13 amino acids. Deletions cut 2 bases from V and 4 bases from J, with 7 bases between. Germline CDR1 SGHRS, CDR2 YFSETQ. The CDR3 sequence is CASSLLEYNEQFF. The DNA for the CDR3 is TGCGCCAGCAGCTTACTCGAGTACAATGAGCAGTTCTTC.

The gene calls are TRBV15 and TRBJ2-7; 9 positions match TRBD1. The CDR3 extends over 17 amino acids. Germline V gene lookup returns CDR1 LNHNV and CDR2 YYDKDF (reference sequence). V gave up 0 bases and J gave up 3 bases; unmatched junction bases: 9. The CDR3 reads CATSRDKGQGLLYEQYF. CDR3 nucleotide sequence: TGTGCCACCAGCAGAGATAAGGGACAGGGCCTCCTCTACGAGCAGTACTTC. The full variable domain, completed using reference TRBV15 and TRBJ2-7, is DAMVIQNPRYQVTQFGKPVTLSCSQTLNHNVMYWYQQKSSQAPKLLFHYYDKDFNNEADTPDNFQSRRPNTSFCFLDIRSPGLGDTAMYLCATSRDKGQGLLYEQYFGPGTRLTVT.

In this sample, this clonotype turned up a few times. CDR3: CSASWGTELNYEQYF. The CDR3 nucleotides read TGCAGTGCTAGTTGGGGGACGGAGTTGAACTACGAGCAGTACTTC. V gene TRBV20-1 combines with J gene TRBJ2-7, with D perhaps given as TRBD1 or TRBD2 (5 bases each). V was clipped by 3 bases and J by 3 bases, with 18 bases between them. The CDR3 spans 15 residues. Per germline, CDR1 DFQATT and CDR2 SNEGSKA (reference sequence).

CDR3: CASSEQGVYEQYF. Here the CDR3 DNA reads TGTGCCAGCAGTGAACAGGGGGTCTACGAGCAGTACTTC. The rearrangement joins TRBV2 to TRBJ2-7, with 7 bases identical to TRBD1. V gave up 2 bases and J gave up 3 bases; unmatched junction bases: 1. This CDR3 is built from 13 residues. Germline CDR1 reads SNHLY; CDR2 reads FYNNEI.

The chain combines TRBV20-1 with TRBJ2-1; D possibly corresponds to TRBD1 (6 bases). Deletions cut 6 bases from V and 7 bases from J, with 16 bases between. CDR3 size: 13 residues. The germline gives CDR1 DFQATT, CDR2 SNEGSKA (reference sequence). The CDR3 is CSAKATGTNEQFF. The CDR3 bases are TGCAGTGCCAAAGCGACTGGGACAAATGAGCAGTTCTTC.

V and J are TRBV30 and TRBJ2-7; D could derive from TRBD1 or TRBD2 (5 bases each). Germline CDR1 and CDR2: GTSNPN and SVGIG (reference sequence). The CDR3 has 13 amino acids. V gave up 2 bases and J gave up 2 bases, with 10 bases separating them. Here the CDR3 reads CAWSKGPTYEQYF. CDR3 sequence (DNA): TGTGCCTGGAGTAAGGGACCGACCTACGAGCAGTACTTC. Complete variable domain (other parts from reference TRBV30 and TRBJ2-7): SQTIHQWPATLVQPVGSPLSLECTVEGTSNPNLYWYRQAAGRGLQLLFYSVGIGQISSEVPQNLSASRPQDRQFILSSKKLLLSDSGFYLCAWSKGPTYEQYFGPGTRLTVT.

Regarding this clonotype: A much larger clone sits a single nucleotide away, making a read error possible. The chain recombines TRBV7-8 with TRBJ2-3, with D perhaps being TRBD1 or TRBD2 (5 bases each). The CDR3 extends over 13 amino acids. V lost 5 bases, J lost 8 bases, and 14 bases lay in between. Germline CDR1 and CDR2: SGHVS and FQNEAQ. Here the CDR3 reads CASSPRDHATQYF. CDR3 in DNA: TGTGCCAGCAGCCCTCGGGACCATGCTACGCAGTATTTT.

This clonotype occurred once. The rearrangement links TRBV28 to TRBJ2-5; D is unclear. V was trimmed by 3 bases and J by 5 bases, leaving 10 bases between them. Germline values: CDR1 MDHEN, CDR2 SYDVKM. This CDR3 region has 13 residues. The CDR3 nucleotides are TGTGCCAGCAGTTTGTCCTTTCGGGAGACCCAGTACTTC. Translating it yields CASSLSFRETQYF.

This chain joins TRBV7-2 and TRBJ2-7; 10 bases line up with TRBD2. The junction had 2 bases not matched to a gene; V was cut back by 3 bases and J by 0 bases. This CDR3 has 15 amino acids. Germline CDR1 and CDR2: SGHTA and FQGNSA. CDR3 sequence reads: CASSFGLAVSYEQYF. The CDR3 DNA reads TGTGCCAGCAGCTTTGGACTAGCGGTCTCCTACGAGCAGTACTTC. The variable domain in full, completed from reference TRBV7-2 and TRBJ2-7, reads GAGVSQSPSNKVTEKGKDVELRCDPISGHTALYWYRQSLGQGLEFLIYFQGNSAPDKSGLPSDRFSAERTGGSVSTLTIQRTQQEDSAVYLCASSFGLAVSYEQYFGPGTRLTVT.

This chain uses TRBV30 with TRBJ2-4; TRBD2 aligns across 10 bases. The J call is doubtful: the DNA matches TRBJ2-7 better. The CDR3 covers 15 residues. CDR1 and CDR2 from the germline V gene are GTSNPN and SVGIG (reference sequence). The CDR3 spells CAWSVKVAGGNEQYF. The CDR3 bases are TGTGCCTGGAGTGTTAAGGTAGCGGGAGGAAACGAGCAGTACTTC.

The chain couples TRBV6-1 to TRBJ2-6; maybe TRBD1 (5 bases). V dropped 7 bases and J dropped 1 base, with 20 bases sitting between them. Germline V gives CDR1 MNHNS, CDR2 SASEGT. The CDR3 totals 18 residues. The CDR3 nucleotides are TGTGCCAGCAACCTAATTTGGACACCCGGATCTGGGGCCAACGTCCTGACTTTC. Translating gives CASNLIWTPGSGANVLTF.

J is TRBJ2-2 and V is TRBV25-1, with 7 bases matching TRBD1. V was clipped by 3 bases and J by 5 bases; unmatched bases: 6. Germline CDR1 MGHDK, CDR2 SYGVNS. The length of the CDR3 is 15 residues. As DNA, the CDR3 is TGTGCCAGCAGTGATCGACAGGGTCGGACCGGGGAGCTGTTTTTT. Protein sequence: CASSDRQGRTGELFF.